This TCR beta chain appears in the sequencing data of a study of blood T cells in healthy people across ages (dated by TCRdb to 2014 to 2015). In terms of the full investigation: In model experiments, template switching captured about one uniquely barcoded TCR beta cDNA molecule for every two T cells. Age-related changes in TCR beta repertoire diversity were measured in the study by deep sequencing normalized with unique cDNA molecular identifiers. Donors were grouped into four age groups: young (average approximately 15 years), middle-aged (39), aged (about 59) and long-lived (about 82). Using the same blood draw, the study looked at two additional independent replicas of 1 million unique cDNA reads for two donors, one aged 18 to 30 and the other aged 80 or older.

Receptor amplification or capture employed 5' RACE. Sequencing instrument: Illumina HiSeq 2500. A second roughly 6 to 11 cycle PCR used a sample-barcoded 5' primer and a J-beta primer mix. A unique molecular identifier was introduced onto each TCR beta cDNA molecule by a template-switch 5' adaptor carrying 12 random nucleotides. Each sample yielded at least 2.5 million CDR3-containing paired-end reads. First-strand cDNA synthesis was performed from all RNA using the Mint cDNA synthesis kit, with priming by a TRBC-specific oligonucleotide. After uracil-DNA glycosylase treatment, a first 18-cycle PCR used universal primers M1SS and BC2_uni_R on all cDNA. The published analysis was carried out like this. Each sample was normalized by randomly selecting 1 million high-quality reads, each carrying a distinct molecular identifier. Reads sharing molecular identifiers were discarded rather than binned into consensus sequences. MiTCR, with a Q25 quality threshold and the strictest error-elimination algorithm, was used for CDR3 identification, clonotype clustering and error correction. A nonparametric unseen species model using Euler transformation provided a lower-bound estimate of total TCR beta diversity. The public sequencing data were trimmed at Q25 with fastp and processed into clonotypes with MiXCR by TCRdb, which kept only in-frame beta chains. Identical CDR3 proteins give one entry, which carries the most common genes and DNA. These V and J calls derive from TCRdb rather than the authors' analysis. A total of more than 1,000,000 distinct CDR3 sequences appear in this sample, approximately 25% of them only once. Of the sample, around 0.75% is held by the ten largest clones.

In its sample, this clonotype was seen a few times. The antigen it binds to is not known. Base quality data are lacking; no much larger clone is found one base away. The roughly 39 donors, aged about 6 to 100 years, were systemically healthy Caucasian individuals from Russia. Each donor gave around 9.5 milliliters of peripheral blood, collected into EDTA-treated Vacutainer tubes. PBMCs were isolated by Ficoll-Paque density-gradient centrifugation, with at least 6 million obtained per sample. Total RNA was extracted from PBMCs with Trizol reagent, with at least 5.5 micrograms obtained per sample. For every donor, flow cytometry on a PBMC aliquot measured the percentage of naive CD45RAhigh/CD27high T cells. Broad study findings and their caveats: Observed TCR beta diversity per million T cells fell roughly linearly with age, and a significant reduction was already apparent by age approximately 41. Because donor CMV infection status was unknown, age-related changes in expanded clonotypes were potentially confounded. There was a strong correlation between observed TCR beta diversity and the percentage of naive T cells measured by flow cytometry. Conclusive comparison of naive and antigen-experienced compartments was prevented by the profiling of bulk unsorted PBMCs. Compared with the aged group, the long-lived group had more naive CD4+ T cells, fewer expanded clones and increased TCR diversity, a pattern suggesting age selection. Total diversity estimates from one million sequenced T cells were considered lower bounds and underestimates.

Based on the germline V gene, the CDR1 and CDR2 sequences are LGHNA and YNFKEQ. The junction shows trimming of 2 bases on V and 0 bases on J, plus 10 bases between the germline ends. The CDR3 goes from the cysteine to the phenylalanine over 16 residues. Left in the record is the CDR3 DNA by itself, 48 bases read in frame from the first base. Separately, the same data were catalogued under a study of T cells of mothers and their children. That second publication adds: Nine systemically healthy Caucasian individuals served as donors, namely three mothers together with their six children. cDNA synthesis consumed the entire amount of extracted RNA, loaded at approximately 1.6 ug RNA in each 15 ul reaction. In the second PCR, the M1S primer introduced both the sample barcodes and 2-4 random nucleotides. Over 8 million TCR beta CDR3 reads came from each mother, compared with around 3 million reads from each child. Thymic selection similarly shapes TCR recombination output in related and unrelated pairs, with minor effect from inherited differences. Normalized repertoire overlap in related mother-child pairs was always slightly higher than in unrelated mother-child pairs, but the difference was never significant. No persistent microchimeric T cell clones were found, with a detection sensitivity of approximately 110 clones per million clonotypes. The study used deep NGS to compare TCR beta repertoires of mothers and children, seeking features distinguishing related mother-child pairs from unrelated individuals. Mothers averaged approximately 41 +/- 4 years of age and children averaged roughly 12 +/- 4 years. After adapter ligation with NEBNext reagents, the libraries were sequenced on Illumina HiSeq 2000 with 100+100 nt paired-end reads. To prevent cross-contamination, the mother and child libraries were prepared one month apart and sequenced in separate runs. Between roughly 500,000 and 2,300,000 distinct TCR beta clonotypes were identified per donor. Naive TCR beta clonotypes were estimated from low-frequency clonotypes matched to each donor's FACS-determined naive share, without sorting.

The rearrangement combines TRBV4-2 with TRBJ1-4; confidence is insufficient to name the D gene. This receptor was obtained from a girl aged 2 to 9 in good health. The source material was blood. The nucleotide sequence is given as TGTGCCAGCAGCCAACAGCATCGAGCAACTAATGAAAAACTGTTTTTT. The translation is CASSQQHRATNEKLFF.